A selection of T cell receptor beta chains follows, all from one sample in a study of T-cell reconstitution after alpha-beta-depleted transplantation in children. TCRdb reprocessed the PCR reads via MiXCR and lists one record per CDR3 protein. The data hold around 680,000 distinct CDR3 sequences, with 16% observed a single time. Sequences were derived from PBMCs from the stem cell graft donor, sampled from the stem cell graft. These TCRs come from a human donor who donated a stem cell graft to a child with acute myeloid leukemia. CDR3s include the opening cysteine and the closing phenylalanine or tryptophan. D genes are given only for firm matches. A row's size may be missing; if present it is once, few, many or a size class.

CDR3nt | CDR3aa | len | abundance | j_gene | d_gene | v_gene
TGTGCCAGCAGCTTTCTAGCGGGGGGGACCTACGAGCAGTACTTC | CASSFLAGGTYEQYF | 15 | many | TRBJ2-7 | TRBD2 | TRBV7-2
TGCGCCAGCAGCTTGGACGGCTATGGCTACACCTTC | CASSLDGYGYTF | 12 | many | TRBJ1-2 | - | TRBV5-1
TGCGCCAGCAGCTCAGGACTAGACAGTGGCAATGAGCAGTTCTTC | CASSSGLDSGNEQFF | 15 | - | TRBJ2-1 | TRBD2 | TRBV5-1
TGTGCCAGCAGCTGGCAGGGGGCCAACGTCCTGACTTTC | CASSWQGANVLTF | 13 | - | TRBJ2-6 | - | TRBV7-3
TGCAGCGTTGAAACTCTCGCTGAAGCTTTCTTT | CSVETLAEAFF | 11 | many | TRBJ1-1 | - | TRBV29-1
TGTGCCAGCAGTGATTTCGCAGCGAGCGGCTACACCTTC | CASSDFAASGYTF | 13 | few | TRBJ1-2 | - | TRBV25-1
TGTGCCAGCAGTTCCCGACCTAGCTCCTACAATGAGCAGTTCTTC | CASSSRPSSYNEQFF | 15 | - | TRBJ2-1 | - | TRBV7-2
TGCAGTGCTAGAGATCCGGTGCCGGAGTGGAATGAGCAGTTCTTC | CSARDPVPEWNEQFF | 15 | many | TRBJ2-1 | - | TRBV20-1
TGCAGTGCTTCGGGGGGACCGTCCTACAATGAGCAGTTCTTC | CSASGGPSYNEQFF | 14 | many | TRBJ2-1 | TRBD2 | TRBV20-1
TGTGCCAGCAGCTGGACAGGGGGCCCGGATGAGCAGTTCTTC | CASSWTGGPDEQFF | 14 | - | TRBJ2-1 | TRBD1 | TRBV11-2
TGCAGTGCTAGAGATGCGGGAACAGGCGTCATGAACACTGAAGCTTTCTTT | CSARDAGTGVMNTEAFF | 17 | few | TRBJ1-1 | - | TRBV20-1
TGCAGTGCTAGCCAACCTGCCGGGGAGCTGTTTTTT | CSASQPAGELFF | 12 | many | TRBJ2-2 | - | TRBV20-1
TGTGCCAGCAGTTACTCGAGGGATCCCTACGAGCAGTACTTC | CASSYSRDPYEQYF | 14 | many | TRBJ2-7 | - | TRBV6-5
TGCGCCAGCAGCTCGGGACAGCACAATGAGCAGTTCTTC | CASSSGQHNEQFF | 13 | many | TRBJ2-1 | TRBD1 | TRBV5-1
TGCAGTGCTAAAGTTGGTAACAGGGCCTATGGCTACACCTTC | CSAKVGNRAYGYTF | 14 | few | TRBJ1-2 | - | TRBV20-1
TGCAGTGCTAGGCGTGGTCGAAACGACGGGATTACGCAGTATTTT | CSARRGRNDGITQYF | 15 | many | TRBJ2-3 | - | TRBV20-1
TGTGCCAGCACCCGGGACAGCTTTCGGACTAGAGGGAATGAGCAGTTCTTC | CASTRDSFRTRGNEQFF | 17 | - | TRBJ2-1 | - | TRBV11-1
TGTGCCAGCAGTTTAAGACAGGGAGGGGTTTATGGCTACACCTTC | CASSLRQGGVYGYTF | 15 | few | TRBJ1-2 | TRBD1 | TRBV12-3/TRBV12-4
TGCGCCAGCAGCTCGGGACTGCGCTACGAGCAGTACTTC | CASSSGLRYEQYF | 13 | few | TRBJ2-7 | - | TRBV5-1
TGTGCCAGCAGCGTAGTGAACAGATTAATCGATGGCTACACCTTC | CASSVVNRLIDGYTF | 15 | - | TRBJ1-2 | - | TRBV9
TGCAGTGCTAGTCTGGACAGGGACCCATTCTTGGGCAATCAGCCCCAGCATTTC | CSASLDRDPFLGNQPQHF | 18 | many | TRBJ1-5 | TRBD1 | TRBV20-1
TGTGCCAGCAGTTTAAACTCTCAAAAGACCCAGTACTTC | CASSLNSQKTQYF | 13 | many | TRBJ2-5 | - | TRBV12-3/TRBV12-4
TGTGCCAGCAGTCGCTCCATAGCGGGGGGGTACAATGAGCAGTTCTTC | CASSRSIAGGYNEQFF | 16 | few | TRBJ2-1 | TRBD2 | TRBV12-3/TRBV12-4
TGCGCCAGCAGTGTGGACGGCTTCTCTGAAGCTTTCTTT | CASSVDGFSEAFF | 13 | few | TRBJ1-1 | - | TRBV10-1
TGCAGCGTTACATTGACGGTGAACACCGGGGAGCTGTTTTTT | CSVTLTVNTGELFF | 14 | - | TRBJ2-2 | - | TRBV29-1
TGCGCCAGCAGCCAAGATCCCCCTGGGGAGCTAAACACCGGGGAGCTGTTTTTT | CASSQDPPGELNTGELFF | 18 | - | TRBJ2-2 | - | TRBV4-3
TGTGCCAGCAGCTTACCACTGATGACAGGGAGGAATGAGCAGTTCTTC | CASSLPLMTGRNEQFF | 16 | few | TRBJ2-1 | - | TRBV7-2
TGCGCCAGCAGTCTCGACGGTTTCGGAGAGCAGTACTTC | CASSLDGFGEQYF | 13 | few | TRBJ2-7 | - | TRBV5-1
TGCAGTGCTAGAGATCCTATCAGCGGGGGGGCCTACAATGAGCAGTTCTTC | CSARDPISGGAYNEQFF | 17 | many | TRBJ2-1 | TRBD2 | TRBV20-1
TGTGCCAGCAGTTTATGGGGGACTAGCGGGGGGGTCAATGAGCAGTTCTTC | CASSLWGTSGGVNEQFF | 17 | few | TRBJ2-1 | TRBD2 | TRBV27
TGTGCCAGCAGCTTAGAATCGGTTTACAATGAGCAGTTCTTC | CASSLESVYNEQFF | 14 | - | TRBJ2-1 | - | TRBV7-9
TGTGCCAGCAGCTTTTACGCGGAAGAGACCCAGTACTTC | CASSFYAEETQYF | 13 | many | TRBJ2-5 | - | TRBV7-2
TGTGCCAGCAGCCAGACAGGGGGCGTCAACAATGAGCAGTTCTTC | CASSQTGGVNNEQFF | 15 | few | TRBJ2-1 | TRBD1 | TRBV6-5
TGCAGTGCAACAGGGGCGCAGAACACCGGGGAGCTGTTTTTT | CSATGAQNTGELFF | 14 | many | TRBJ2-2 | TRBD1 | TRBV20-1
TGCAGTGCTCCCACGACAGGGCAAGAGACCCAGTACTTC | CSAPTTGQETQYF | 13 | many | TRBJ2-5 | TRBD1 | TRBV20-1
TGCAGTGCCCAAGGGACAGGGAGTGGGGGCTACACCTTC | CSAQGTGSGGYTF | 13 | few | TRBJ1-2 | TRBD1 | TRBV20-1
TGCAGTGCTAACTTAAGGGGGTTTACCGGGGAGCTGTTTTTT | CSANLRGFTGELFF | 14 | - | TRBJ2-2 | - | TRBV20-1
TGCAGCGTCGCAGAGACAGTTATGGAGACCCAGTACTTC | CSVAETVMETQYF | 13 | many | TRBJ2-5 | - | TRBV29-1
TGCAGTGCTTCGGACAGGGGCAATCAGCCCCAGCATTTT | CSASDRGNQPQHF | 13 | many | TRBJ1-5 | TRBD1 | TRBV20-1
TGTGCCATCAGGGATGCTACAGGGTTGGATACGCAGTATTTT | CAIRDATGLDTQYF | 14 | - | TRBJ2-3 | - | TRBV10-3
TGCAGCGTTGCTGGACTAGCCAACACAGATACGCAGTATTTT | CSVAGLANTDTQYF | 14 | - | TRBJ2-3 | TRBD2 | TRBV29-1
TGTGCCAGCAGTTTTGAGGACACCGGGGAGCTGTTTTTT | CASSFEDTGELFF | 13 | few | TRBJ2-2 | - | TRBV12-3/TRBV12-4
TGTGCCAGCAGCTCCACAGGTTACATAGATACGCAGTATTTT | CASSSTGYIDTQYF | 14 | - | TRBJ2-3 | - | TRBV11-2
TGCAGTGCTAGTCGACAGGGGAGAGGAGAGACCCAGTACTTC | CSASRQGRGETQYF | 14 | many | TRBJ2-5 | TRBD1 | TRBV20-1
TGCAGTGCTAGAACGGGGGGGCCCCGCGGTGAGCAGTTCTTC | CSARTGGPRGEQFF | 14 | many | TRBJ2-1 | TRBD2 | TRBV20-1
TGTGCCAGCAGCTTAGCGAGCAGGGGGAGCTATGGCTACACCTTC | CASSLASRGSYGYTF | 15 | few | TRBJ1-2 | TRBD1 | TRBV7-6
TGCAGTGCAACGCCCCTGGGACAGTTCTTCAACTATGGCTACACCTTC | CSATPLGQFFNYGYTF | 16 | many | TRBJ1-2 | TRBD1 | TRBV20-1
TGTGCCAGCAGTTACACCCTTGGTAATGAGCAGTTCTTC | CASSYTLGNEQFF | 13 | many | TRBJ2-1 | - | TRBV6-5
TGCAGTGCTAGAGGCGGGGGAAACTATGGCTACACCTTC | CSARGGGNYGYTF | 13 | many | TRBJ1-2 | - | TRBV20-1
TGTGCCAGCAGCCAAGAGGCAAACTCCTACAATGAGCAGTTCTTC | CASSQEANSYNEQFF | 15 | few | TRBJ2-1 | - | TRBV4-2
TGTGCCAGCAGCGTAGACGCGGGTAACTATGGCTACACCTTC | CASSVDAGNYGYTF | 14 | - | TRBJ1-2 | - | TRBV9
TGTGCCAGCAGTTTCGGTGGGATGAACACTGAAGCTTTCTTT | CASSFGGMNTEAFF | 14 | many | TRBJ1-1 | - | TRBV12-3/TRBV12-4
TGTGCCAGCAGTTTTGCGGCCCGTTATAGCAATCAGCCCCAGCATTTT | CASSFAARYSNQPQHF | 16 | - | TRBJ1-5 | - | TRBV28